Listed here are 25 T cell receptor beta chains from one sample, sequenced in a study of beta chain features in type 1 diabetes (dated by TCRdb to about 2018). Receptors were amplified or captured by the immunoSEQ multiplex PCR assay. All of the isolated RNA was reverse transcribed with the High Capacity cDNA Reverse Transcription Kit, so expressed TCRB transcripts were sequenced. Here the immuneACCESS table is served through TCRdb, limited to in-frame sequences with V and J called. Missing clones are a known gap in these copies; in checked studies unresolved V genes cover under half, and the rest lacks a known reason. The sample includes around 400,000 clones, with around 16% observed a single time. The top ten clones comprise around 0.02% of the sample. Sequences were obtained from naive CD4+ T cells from blood. The cell subset or site label on this specimen signifies: true naive CD4+ T cells. All receptors derive from a woman between 18 and 30 years old in good health.

The sample holds a few counts of this clone. The V and J genes are TRBV4-1 and TRBJ1-1; D unresolved. This CDR3 region has 15 residues. The ends were cut back, 4 bases at V and 3 bases at J, with 15 bases in the middle. Germline V lookup: CDR1 MGHRA, CDR2 YSYEKL. The CDR3 reads CASSRMRAKYTEAFF. The CDR3 region has the DNA TGCGCCAGCAGCCGGATGAGGGCGAAGTACACTGAAGCTTTCTTT.

The chain combines TRBV7-8 with TRBJ2-7, with D perhaps matching TRBD1 (5 bases). Between the trimmed V and J ends, which lost 5 bases and 2 bases, there was a span of 16 bases. The germline V gene has CDR1 SGHVS and CDR2 FQNEAQ. The CDR3 runs 15 residues. CDR3 DNA: TGTGCCAGCAGCCAAGAACCGACAGAAGCCTACGAGCAGTACTTC. It is translated as CASSQEPTEAYEQYF. Supplemented by reference TRBV7-8 and TRBJ2-7, the full variable domain reads GAGVSQSPRYKVAKRGQDVALRCDPISGHVSLFWYQQALGQGPEFLTYFQNEAQLDKSGLPSDRFFAERPEGSVSTLKIQRTQQEDSAVYLCASSQEPTEAYEQYFGPGTRLTVT.

J is TRBJ1-5 and V is TRBV7-6; the D gene is possibly TRBD1 (5 bases). V was cut by 0 bases and J by 7 bases, with 10 bases left in between. CDR3 length equals 14 residues. Germline V lookup: CDR1 SGHVS, CDR2 FNYEAQ. CDR3 loop: CASSLAGVRQPQHF. CDR3 DNA: TGTGCCAGCAGCTTAGCAGGGGTACGGCAGCCCCAGCATTTT.

The table lists this clone with a few counts. V and J are TRBV10-3 and TRBJ2-5; 15 bases are shared with TRBD2. This CDR3 has 13 amino acids. V trimming: 9 bases; J trimming: 4 bases; junction bases outside the gene matches: 0. Germline V gives CDR1 ENHRY, CDR2 SYGVKD. In DNA, the CDR3 is TGTGCCATGGGACTAGCGGGAGGAGAGACCCAGTACTTC. This sequence encodes CAMGLAGGETQYF.

This clone was detected only a few times. V and J are TRBV18 and TRBJ1-1; D call uncertain. V dropped 4 bases and J dropped 0 bases, with 12 bases sitting between them. The germline V gene has CDR1 KGHSH and CDR2 LQKENI. The CDR3 covers 15 residues. Here the CDR3 DNA reads TGTGCCAGCTCACTGGTTACTAACGTGAACACTGAAGCTTTCTTT. The encoded protein is CASSLVTNVNTEAFF.

The sample holds a few counts of this clone. This sequence joins TRBV2 and TRBJ1-5; maybe TRBD1 (5 bases). The ends were cut back, 4 bases at V and 2 bases at J, with 9 bases in the middle. CDR1 is SNHLY and CDR2 is FYNNEI in the germline V gene. This CDR3 is built from 14 residues. The CDR3 loop reads CASSGSRGNQPQHF. For the CDR3, the DNA is TGTGCCAGCAGTGGGTCCAGGGGCAATCAGCCCCAGCATTTT.

The chain carries TRBV2 and TRBJ1-5; D gene ambiguous. The CDR3 is 14 residues long. Germline lookup yields CDR1 SNHLY and CDR2 FYNNEI. Trimming shortened V by 3 bases and J by 5 bases, and 11 bases separated the two germline ends. This CDR3 is CASSEIRLYQPQHF. The CDR3 bases are TGTGCCAGCAGTGAGATCAGGCTCTATCAGCCCCAGCATTTT.

The table lists this clone with a few counts. The gene calls are TRBV29-1 and TRBJ2-1; TRBD2 agrees at 11 bases. The CDR3 spans 16 residues. CDR1 is SQVTM and CDR2 is ANQGSEA in the germline V gene. CDR3 sequence reads: CIGRRVAGGNYNEQFF. In DNA form, the CDR3 reads TGCATAGGACGGCGGGTAGCGGGAGGGAACTACAATGAGCAGTTCTTC.

This chain joins TRBV10-3 and TRBJ2-1; TRBD1 aligns across 8 bases. Germline V gives CDR1 ENHRY, CDR2 SYGVKD. V shed 3 bases and J 4 bases; nucleotides not matched to a gene: 11. The CDR3 is 17 residues long. In DNA form, the CDR3 reads TGTGCCATCAGTGACCAGGGAGCACAGGGGGAGTACAATGAGCAGTTCTTC. This translates into CAISDQGAQGEYNEQFF.

This chain joins TRBV15 and TRBJ1-5, with TRBD1 matching over 9 bases. From germline, CDR1 is LNHNV and CDR2 YYDKDF (reference sequence). After removal of 4 bases from V and 0 bases from J, the junction contained 7 bases not matched to a gene. The CDR3 is made up of 17 amino acids. This CDR3 reads CATSTRTGAFSNQPQHF. DNA for the CDR3: TGTGCCACCAGCACTAGGACAGGGGCCTTTAGCAATCAGCCCCAGCATTTT.

This sequence joins TRBV28 and TRBJ2-1; 10 nucleotides line up with TRBD2. V lost 5 bases, J lost 0 bases, and 4 bases stayed unmatched. The CDR3 covers 16 residues. From germline, CDR1 is MDHEN and CDR2 SYDVKM. CDR3 sequence (DNA): TGTGCCAGCAGTCCCTGGACTAGCGGCTCCTACAATGAGCAGTTCTTC. It yields the protein CASSPWTSGSYNEQFF.

This clone was observed a few times. V usage is TRBV4-2 and J usage is TRBJ1-2; 7 bases fit TRBD1. This CDR3 comprises 14 residues. V was clipped by 0 bases and J by 8 bases; unmatched bases: 6. Germline-derived CDR1 and CDR2 are LGHNA and YNFKEQ. The CDR3 protein is CASSQDQQGFGYTF. As DNA, the CDR3 is TGTGCCAGCAGCCAAGATCAACAGGGGTTCGGCTACACCTTC.

This clone was counted a few times. CDR3 nucleotide sequence: TGTGCCTGGAGGGAATGGACAGGGTCCGGCGAGCAGTACTTC. It codes for CAWREWTGSGEQYF. The rearrangement links TRBV30 to TRBJ2-7, with 8 bases identical to TRBD1. The V segment lost 3 bases and the J segment 6 bases; nucleotides outside the gene matches: 10. This CDR3 spans 14 amino acids. Germline CDR1 is GTSNPN and CDR2 is SVGIG (reference sequence).

This clone was detected a few times. This chain links TRBV29-1 with TRBJ1-3; weak D call: TRBD1 (6 bases). The CDR3 totals 13 residues. The germline V and J ends were trimmed by 5 bases and 0 bases, with 8 bases remaining between them. The V gene's germline CDR1 is SQVTM and CDR2 ANQGSEA. The chain's CDR3 is CSVNRDSGNTIYF. The CDR3 DNA is TGCAGCGTTAACAGGGACTCTGGAAACACCATATATTTT.

This clone was seen more than once but under ten times. This sequence joins TRBV30 and TRBJ1-5; 7 bases match TRBD1. Germline CDR1 GTSNPN, CDR2 SVGIG (reference sequence). The ends lost 3 bases at V and 3 bases at J; junction bases unmatched: 8. The CDR3 has 15 amino acids. CDR3 in amino acids: CAWSATGQFNQPQHF. The CDR3 bases are TGTGCCTGGAGCGCGACGGGACAGTTCAATCAGCCCCAGCATTTT. The full variable domain, rest sourced from reference TRBV30 and TRBJ1-5, is SQTIHQWPATLVQPVGSPLSLECTVEGTSNPNLYWYRQAAGRGLQLLFYSVGIGQISSEVPQNLSASRPQDRQFILSSKKLLLSDSGFYLCAWSATGQFNQPQHFGDGTRLSIL.

CDR3 nucleotides: TGTGCCAGCAGCAAATACCGAGGAATTGACAATGAGCAGTTCTTC. It specifies CASSKYRGIDNEQFF. The chain carries TRBV21-1 and TRBJ2-1; whether TRBD2, the table's D call, matches the DNA was not checked. TRBV21-1 is a documented pseudogene. The length of the CDR3 is 15 residues.

This clone was found a few times. The V gene is TRBV19, the J gene TRBJ1-5; 8 bases match TRBD1. Germline values: CDR1 LNHDA, CDR2 SQIVND (reference sequence). The CDR3 spans 17 residues. Germline trimming cut 3 bases from V and 5 bases from J; bases unmatched to any gene: 12. Here the CDR3 reads CASSMDQGYRGDQPQHF. The CDR3, as DNA: TGTGCCAGTAGTATGGACCAGGGTTACAGGGGGGATCAGCCCCAGCATTTT.

The genes are TRBV28 and TRBJ2-1; the match to TRBD2 covers 14 bases. This CDR3 has 19 residues. The trim removed 2 bases at V and 6 bases at J, leaving 12 bases unmatched. Germline V gene sequence: CDR1 MDHEN, CDR2 SYDVKM. The CDR3 sequence: CASSLMGLAGVKATNEQFF. The CDR3 bases are TGTGCCAGCAGTTTAATGGGACTAGCGGGAGTGAAGGCTACCAATGAGCAGTTCTTC.

Concerning this clone: Other DNA sequences in the same sample also yield this CDR3. The gene calls are TRBV18 and TRBJ2-5; a possible D gene is TRBD1 (5 bases). V shed 1 base and J shed 2 bases, with 5 bases lying between them. Germline values: CDR1 KGHSH, CDR2 LQKENI. The CDR3 has 13 amino acids. This chain's CDR3 is CASSPQGQETQYF. For the CDR3, the DNA is TGTGCCAGCTCACCACAGGGGCAAGAGACCCAGTACTTC.

This clone was detected a few times. Other nucleotide sequences in the sample specify the same CDR3. The chain links TRBV5-1 to TRBJ2-5, with 9 bases that match TRBD2. Germline assignment: CDR1 SGHRS and CDR2 YFSETQ. The CDR3 runs 14 residues. V lost 3 bases and J lost 3; bases outside the gene matches: 3. The CDR3 spells CASSSGLAEETQYF. Written as DNA, the CDR3 is TGCGCCAGCAGCTCGGGACTAGCTGAAGAGACCCAGTACTTC.

In its sample, this clone was seen a few times. The J gene is TRBJ2-1, the V gene TRBV14; 10 bases align to TRBD2. The CDR3 consists of 15 residues. V lost 6 bases and J lost 7; bases outside the gene matches: 9. The germline gives CDR1 SGHDN, CDR2 FVKESK. CDR3 DNA sequence: TGTGCCAGCAGTCAGAGCGGGAGGGCCGTAAATGAGCAGTTCTTC. Its protein is CASSQSGRAVNEQFF.

The chain joins TRBV19 to TRBJ2-5, with D possibly TRBD2 on 6 matching bases. Germline CDR1 is LNHDA and CDR2 is SQIVND (reference sequence). This CDR3 contains 13 residues. The V gene lost 5 bases and the J gene lost 7 bases, with 14 bases spanning the gap. CDR3 sequence reads: CASSLGTSRTQYF. CDR3 DNA sequence: TGTGCCAGTAGTTTGGGGACTTCCAGGACCCAGTACTTC.

The chain employs TRBV4-1 and TRBJ2-1; 12 bases map to TRBD2. The CDR3 runs to 18 residues. The germline V gene has CDR1 MGHRA and CDR2 YSYEKL. The V segment lost 4 bases and the J segment 4 bases; nucleotides outside the gene matches: 11. CDR3 nucleotide sequence: TGCGCCAGCAGCCGCCTCCCTAGCGGGAGGGCCGTGTACAATGAGCAGTTCTTC. Protein sequence: CASSRLPSGRAVYNEQFF.

This chain links TRBV7-9 with TRBJ1-2, with unresolved D. Trimming took 5 bases from V and 2 from J, leaving 12 bases between them. Germline CDR1 is SEHNR and CDR2 is FQNEAQ (reference sequence). The CDR3 length is 14 residues. DNA of the CDR3: TGTGCCAGCAGCCCCGCTGGGGAGAACTATGGCTACACCTTC. Amino acids: CASSPAGENYGYTF.

This clone was observed a handful of times. CDR3: CASSLGRDRGLPEAFF. The CDR3 DNA reads TGTGCCAGCAGCTTAGGCCGGGACAGGGGATTACCTGAAGCTTTCTTT. J is TRBJ1-1 and V is TRBV7-9; 10 nucleotides line up with TRBD1. The CDR3 runs to 16 residues. Losses at the gene ends were 1 base for V and 6 bases for J; bases not matched to a gene: 8. Per germline, CDR1 SEHNR and CDR2 FQNEAQ (reference sequence).